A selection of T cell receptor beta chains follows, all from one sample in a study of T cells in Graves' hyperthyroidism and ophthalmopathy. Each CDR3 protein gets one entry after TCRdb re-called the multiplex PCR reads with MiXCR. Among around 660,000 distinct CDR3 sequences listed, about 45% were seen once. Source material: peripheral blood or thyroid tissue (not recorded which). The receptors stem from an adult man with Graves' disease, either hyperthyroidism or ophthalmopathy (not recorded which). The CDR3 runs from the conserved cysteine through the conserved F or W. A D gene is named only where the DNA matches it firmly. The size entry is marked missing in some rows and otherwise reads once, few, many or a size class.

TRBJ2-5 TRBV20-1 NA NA CSARRLGGDQETQYF TGCAGTGCCCGGCGTCTGGGCGGGGACCAAGAGACCCAGTACTTC
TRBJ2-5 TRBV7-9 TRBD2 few CASSQVSSGRQETQYF TGTGCCAGCAGCCAAGTTAGTAGCGGGAGGCAAGAGACCCAGTACTTC
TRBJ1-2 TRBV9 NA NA CASSLWRGHGYTF TGTGCCAGCAGTTTATGGCGGGGACATGGCTACACCTTC
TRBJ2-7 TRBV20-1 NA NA CSARGASQGLARSYEQYF TGCAGTGCTAGAGGAGCGAGTCAGGGGCTCGCCCGCTCCTACGAGCAGTACTTC
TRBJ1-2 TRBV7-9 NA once CASSPPFPASYGYTF TGTGCCAGCTCACCACCGTTTCCTGCGAGCTATGGCTACACCTTC
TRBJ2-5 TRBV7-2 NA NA CATVDSSQETQYF TGTGCCACTGTGGACTCTTCGCAAGAGACCCAGTACTTC
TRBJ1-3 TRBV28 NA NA CAVGSSGNTIYF TGTGCCGTCGGGAGCTCTGGAAACACCATATATTTT
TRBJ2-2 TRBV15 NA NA CATRASRQNTGELFF TGTGCCACCAGGGCCTCTCGGCAGAACACCGGGGAGCTGTTTTTT
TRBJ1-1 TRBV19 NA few CATRGAGTSNTEAFF TGTGCCACTAGGGGGGCCGGGACATCGAACACTGAAGCTTTCTTT
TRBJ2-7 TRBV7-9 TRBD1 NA CASSTGTASNQYF TGTGCCAGCAGTACCGGGACAGCTTCAAACCAGTACTTC
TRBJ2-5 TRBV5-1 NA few CASSLARPAETQYF TGCGCCAGCAGCTTGGCCCGGCCCGCAGAGACCCAGTACTTC
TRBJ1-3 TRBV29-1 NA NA CSVRDTAVSGNTIYF TGCAGCGTGCGGGACACTGCCGTTTCTGGAAACACCATATATTTT
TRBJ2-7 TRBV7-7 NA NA CASSASSSYEQYF TGTGCTAGCAGCGCATCCAGCTCCTACGAGCAGTACTTC
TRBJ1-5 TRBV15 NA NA CATSRDNAANQPQHF TGTGCCACCAGCAGAGATAACGCGGCTAATCAGCCCCAGCATTTT
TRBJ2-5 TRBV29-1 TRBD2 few CSVEVAGGRETQYF TGCAGCGTTGAAGTAGCGGGAGGAAGGGAGACCCAGTACTTC
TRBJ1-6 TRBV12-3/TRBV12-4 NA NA CASSLRASYNSPLHF TGTGCCAGCAGTTTACGGGCGTCCTATAATTCACCCCTCCACTTT
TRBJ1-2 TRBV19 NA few CASSIFRGRDYGYTF TGTGCCAGTAGTATCTTCCGGGGGCGGGACTATGGCTACACCTTC
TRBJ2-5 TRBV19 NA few CASSIDLWTDQYF TGTGCCAGTAGTATAGATCTGTGGACGGACCAGTACTTC
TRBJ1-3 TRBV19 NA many CASSKTDGSNTIYF TGTGCCAGTAGTAAAACGGACGGTTCAAACACCATATATTTT
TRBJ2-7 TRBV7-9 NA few CASSFGLGNSYEQYF TGTGCCAGCAGCTTTGGGCTGGGAAACTCCTACGAGCAGTACTTC
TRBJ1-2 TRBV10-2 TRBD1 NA CATSGQVHGYTF TGCGCCACCTCGGGACAGGTTCATGGCTACACCTTC
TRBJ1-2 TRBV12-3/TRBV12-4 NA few CASCPGRHRWWYGYTF TGTGCCAGCTGCCCAGGGAGGCATAGATGGTGGTATGGCTACACCTTC
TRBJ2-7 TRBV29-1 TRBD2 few CSGGAGTAYYEQYF TGCAGCGGCGGAGCGGGAACTGCATACTACGAGCAGTACTTC
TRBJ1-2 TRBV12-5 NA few CASGKDGNYGYTF TGTGCTAGTGGCAAGGACGGAAACTATGGCTACACCTTC
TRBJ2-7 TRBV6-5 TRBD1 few CASTLTGGYEQYF TGTGCCAGCACCCTAACAGGGGGCTACGAGCAGTACTTC
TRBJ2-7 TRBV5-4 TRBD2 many CASSREGRGSEQYF TGTGCCAGCAGCCGGGAGGGCAGGGGCTCCGAGCAGTACTTC
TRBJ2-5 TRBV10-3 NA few CAISESAMETQYF TGTGCCATCAGTGAGTCGGCGATGGAGACCCAGTACTTC
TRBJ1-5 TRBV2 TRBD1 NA CASSNSNRGGNQPQHF TGTGCCAGCAGTAACTCAAACAGGGGGGGCAATCAGCCCCAGCATTTT
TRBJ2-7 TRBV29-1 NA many CSGSSLGGYEQYF TGCAGCGGATCCTCCCTTGGGGGCTACGAGCAGTACTTC
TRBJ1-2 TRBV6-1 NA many CASSGTSYGYTF TGTGCCAGCAGTGGGACGTCGTATGGCTACACCTTC
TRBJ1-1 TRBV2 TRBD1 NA CASSDGTAAFF TGTGCCAGCAGTGACGGGACAGCGGCTTTCTTT
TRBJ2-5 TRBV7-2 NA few CASSYGQAERTQYF TGTGCCAGCAGTTATGGGCAAGCGGAACGGACCCAGTACTTC
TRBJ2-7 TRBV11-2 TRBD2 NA CASSQGGGGSYEQYF TGTGCCAGCAGCCAAGGCGGGGGGGGCTCCTACGAGCAGTACTTC
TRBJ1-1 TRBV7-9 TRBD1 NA CASSDPGQGFYTEAFF TGTGCCAGCAGCGATCCGGGACAGGGGTTTTACACTGAAGCTTTCTTT
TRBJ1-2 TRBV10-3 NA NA CVSSESGVQGYTF TGTGTCAGCAGTGAGTCTGGAGTGCAGGGCTACACCTTC
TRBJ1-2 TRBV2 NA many CASKGGPYGYTF TGTGCCAGCAAAGGGGGACCCTATGGCTACACCTTC
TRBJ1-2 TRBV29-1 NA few CSVVIYPDKSYGYTF TGCAGCGTTGTAATTTATCCCGACAAGAGCTATGGCTACACCTTC
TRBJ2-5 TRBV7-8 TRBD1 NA CASSLALTGTHETQYF TGTGCCAGCAGCTTAGCACTGACAGGGACCCACGAGACCCAGTACTTC
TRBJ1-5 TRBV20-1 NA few CSASTGIHQPQHF TGCAGTGCTAGTACGGGGATCCACCAGCCCCAGCATTTT
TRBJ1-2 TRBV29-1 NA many CSVGDRALYGYTF TGCAGCGTTGGAGACCGGGCCCTCTATGGCTACACCTTC
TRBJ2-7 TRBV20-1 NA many CSASFRETYEQYF TGCAGTGCTAGTTTCCGGGAAACCTACGAGCAGTACTTC
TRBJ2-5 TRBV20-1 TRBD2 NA CSASPSGTRGPQYF TGCAGTGCTAGTCCCTCCGGGACTAGAGGGCCCCAGTACTTC
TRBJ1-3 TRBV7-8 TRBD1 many CASSSGTANTIYF TGTGCCAGCAGCTCCGGGACAGCAAACACCATATATTTT
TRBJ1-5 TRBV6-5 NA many CASSPGVTQPQHF TGTGCCAGCAGTCCGGGGGTCACTCAGCCCCAGCATTTT
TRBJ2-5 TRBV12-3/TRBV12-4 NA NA CASSLGTRETQYF TGTGCCAGCAGTTTGGGGACCCGGGAGACCCAGTACTTC
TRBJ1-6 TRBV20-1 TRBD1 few CSAPGQVESNSPLHF TGCAGTGCCCCGGGACAGGTGGAGAGTAATTCACCCCTCCACTTT